The clone carrying this TCR beta chain was recorded a few times. Antigen unknown. These data originate in a study of T cell repertoires in cytomegalovirus infection. From germline, CDR1 is SEHNR and CDR2 FQNEAQ (reference sequence). The ends were cut back, 5 bases at V and 2 bases at J, with 13 bases in the middle. The CDR3 consists of 15 residues. TCRdb analysed the reads with MiXCR anew, one entry per CDR3 protein. The sample holds around 900,000 distinct CDR3 sequences, around 30% seen once. The clonotype was recovered from a human donor in good health (CMV status not recorded). Some clones in this sample may be carry-over from other donors' samples. The chain couples TRBV7-9 to TRBJ2-1; D unclear. The starting material was cultured CD8+ T cells from PBMCs, obtained from culture after CMV antigen stimulation. The CDR3 reads CASSLPNRPYNEQFF. The CDR3 DNA sequence: TGTGCCAGCAGCCTCCCAAACCGACCCTACAATGAGCAGTTCTTC.